The 18 T cell receptor beta chains below all came from one sample that was sequenced in a study of shared clonotypes between healthy human individuals. Clones were read by immunoSEQ multiplex PCR, and TCRdb kept only the in-frame ones, dropping some. In the table there are about 1.1 million clones, around 78% of which are singletons. What was sequenced was memory CD4+ T cells from PBMCs. This sample's subset: CD45RA-negative fraction. The source is a man between 18 and 29 years old in good health. Some clones in this sample may be carry-over from other donors' samples.

The chain uses TRBV19 and TRBJ2-5; a weak D match, TRBD2 (6 bases). CDR3 size: 16 residues. From germline, CDR1 is LNHDA and CDR2 SQIVND (reference sequence). Trimming cost V 4 bases and J 1 base, with 16 bases left between them. The DNA for the CDR3 is TGTGCCAGTAGTAGGGGATGGGACTTGGCCCAAGAGACCCAGTACTTC. It codes for CASSRGWDLAQETQYF.

As concerns this clone: A much larger clone is a single base away; this may be a read error. The V call is TRBV20-1, the J call TRBJ1-1, with unresolved D. Germline CDR1 reads DFQATT; CDR2 reads SNEGSKA (reference sequence). The V and J ends lost 1 base and 8 bases respectively, with 8 bases between them. CDR3 length: 11 amino acids. The DNA for the CDR3 is TGCAGTGCTAGAGCGGAGTGGGAAGCTTTCTTT. This gives the protein CSARAEWEAFF.

V usage is TRBV28 and J usage is TRBJ1-2, with D possibly TRBD1 on 5 matching bases. CDR3 length: 12 residues. Trimming took 6 bases from V and 4 from J, leaving 9 bases between them. The germline gives CDR1 MDHEN, CDR2 SYDVKM. In DNA form, the CDR3 reads TGTGCCAGCAGCGGGGACTTCTATGGCTACACCTTC. Amino acid sequence: CASSGDFYGYTF.

In regard to this clone: The sample carries other DNA sequences with the same CDR3. V gene TRBV27 combines with J gene TRBJ1-5; D perhaps matches TRBD1 (5 bases). V lost 3 bases and J lost 2, with 8 bases in between. The CDR3 has 14 residues. Per germline, CDR1 MNHEY and CDR2 SMNVEV (reference sequence). CDR3 in DNA: TGTGCCAGCAGTTTGCGGGGGGGCAATCAGCCCCAGCATTTT. Translated: CASSLRGGNQPQHF.

This chain connects TRBV7-8 to TRBJ1-1; D is undetermined. The CDR3 covers 18 residues. V shed 1 base and J shed 0 bases, with 18 bases lying between them. Germline CDR1 SGHVS, CDR2 FQNEAQ. The CDR3 nucleotides are TGTGCCAGCAGCTTAGTAACGGCGGCGGGCAGCGTGAACACTGAAGCTTTCTTT. Translated, it gives CASSLVTAAGSVNTEAFF. Full variable domain (rest looked up from reference TRBV7-8 and TRBJ1-1): GAGVSQSPRYKVAKRGQDVALRCDPISGHVSLFWYQQALGQGPEFLTYFQNEAQLDKSGLPSDRFFAERPEGSVSTLKIQRTQQEDSAVYLCASSLVTAAGSVNTEAFFGQGTRLTVV.

This sequence joins TRBV5-1 and TRBJ2-1; 8 bases are a match to TRBD2. CDR1 is SGHRS, CDR2 YFSETQ, per germline. V shed 4 bases, J shed 7 bases, and the junction held 7 bases outside the gene matches. The CDR3 extends over 14 amino acids. The CDR3 nucleotides are TGCGCCAGCAGCAGAGTAGCGGGAAATAATGAGCAGTTCTTC. Translated, it gives CASSRVAGNNEQFF.

Comments on this clone: Just one base apart from a much larger clone, this may be a read error. The final CDR3 position lacks the conserved phenylalanine or tryptophan, pointing to a likely read error. The chain couples TRBV19 to TRBJ1-5, with D perhaps TRBD1 (5 bases). V shed 8 bases and J shed 1 base, with 12 bases lying between them. Per the germline V gene, CDR1 is LNHDA and CDR2 is SQIVND (reference sequence). This CDR3 region has 14 residues. In DNA, the CDR3 is TGTGCCAGTGACCAGGGCCCCAGCAATCAGCCCCAGCATTCT. Amino acids: CASDQGPSNQPQHS.

This clone was observed a few times. The chain links TRBV6-1 to TRBJ1-2; D is perhaps TRBD1 (5 bases). Per germline, CDR1 MNHNS and CDR2 SASEGT. This CDR3 spans 15 amino acids. The germline V and J ends were trimmed by 7 bases and 6 bases, with 21 bases remaining between them. The CDR3 loop reads CASTFLGGREDGYTF. In DNA form, the CDR3 reads TGTGCCAGCACCTTCCTTGGAGGCAGGGAGGATGGCTACACCTTC.

The V call is TRBV30, the J call TRBJ2-5, with a weak D call TRBD2 (6 bases). The length of the CDR3 is 15 residues. Trimming left V 8 bases short and J 0 bases short, with 19 bases between. Per the germline V gene, CDR1 is GTSNPN and CDR2 is SVGIG (reference sequence). CDR3 in amino acids: CAEVIEDYHQETQYF. As DNA, the CDR3 is TGTGCCGAAGTAATTGAGGACTACCACCAAGAGACCCAGTACTTC.

In this sample, this clone turned up a few times. The chain couples TRBV19 to TRBJ2-7; D may be TRBD2 (5 bases). Germline V gene sequence: CDR1 LNHDA, CDR2 SQIVND (reference sequence). The CDR3 sequence is 13 residues long. V shed 7 bases and J shed 1 base, with 11 bases lying between them. CDR3 residues: CASTNGGSYEQYF. The DNA of the CDR3 is TGTGCCAGTACCAACGGCGGGTCCTACGAGCAGTACTTC. Combining the CDR3 with reference TRBV19 and TRBJ2-7 gives the whole variable domain DGGITQSPKYLFRKEGQNVTLSCEQNLNHDAMYWYRQDPGQGLRLIYYSQIVNDFQKGDIAEGYSVSREKKESFPLTVTSAQKNPTAFYLCASTNGGSYEQYFGPGTRLTVT.

V usage is TRBV5-1 and J usage is TRBJ2-1, with a possible D match to TRBD2 (6 bases). The CDR3 is made up of 15 amino acids. The ends were cut back, 0 bases at V and 6 bases at J, with 13 bases in the middle. Germline CDR1 reads SGHRS; CDR2 reads YFSETQ. Written as DNA, the CDR3 is TGCGCCAGCAGCTTGGGGTCGGGAGCGGGCAATGAGCAGTTCTTC. Translating it yields CASSLGSGAGNEQFF.

The rearrangement joins TRBV11-1 to TRBJ2-1; the match to TRBD1 covers 8 bases. Looked up from germline, CDR1 is SGHAT and CDR2 is FQDESV (reference sequence). CDR3 size: 14 residues. The junction had 7 bases not matched to a gene; V was cut back by 5 bases and J by 7 bases. The CDR3 DNA reads TGTGCCAGCAGCCCGAGGACAGGGCAAAATGAGCAGTTCTTC. Translation gives CASSPRTGQNEQFF.

With respect to this clone: The same CDR3 also results from other DNA sequences found in this sample. This chain connects TRBV30 to TRBJ1-5; D is undetermined. CDR3 size: 13 residues. V was clipped by 1 base and J by 2 bases, with 6 bases between them. Germline V CDR1 and CDR2: GTSNPN, SVGIG (reference sequence). This CDR3 is CAWSGQRNQPQHF. CDR3 bases: TGTGCCTGGAGTGGGCAGCGCAATCAGCCCCAGCATTTT.

The CDR3 region is CASTIAGRQETQYF. Written as DNA, the CDR3 is TGTGCCAGCACTATAGCTGGGCGGCAAGAGACCCAGTACTTC. The rearrangement joins TRBV11-2 to TRBJ2-5, with D unresolved. V was pared by 7 bases and J by 2 bases, with 14 bases between. The CDR3 has 14 amino acids. CDR1 and CDR2 from the germline V gene are SGHAT and FQNNGV. Full variable domain (rest looked up from reference TRBV11-2 and TRBJ2-5): EAGVAQSPRYKIIEKRQSVAFWCNPISGHATLYWYQQILGQGPKLLIQFQNNGVVDDSQLPKDRFSAERLKGVDSTLKIQPAKLEDSAVYLCASTIAGRQETQYFGPGTRLLVL.

The chain recombines TRBV28 with TRBJ1-1; D unclear. Germline V lookup: CDR1 MDHEN, CDR2 SYDVKM. The V end was cut by 5 bases, the J end by 10 bases, with 14 bases between. This CDR3 region has 12 residues. The CDR3, as DNA: TGTGCCAGCAGTCTGAGTCCATGGGGAGCTTTCTTT. Its translation: CASSLSPWGAFF.

The chain couples TRBV7-9 to TRBJ2-5; the match to TRBD1 covers 9 bases. V gave up 5 bases and J gave up 1 base; unmatched junction bases: 8. This CDR3 comprises 16 residues. In germline, CDR1 is SEHNR, CDR2 FQNEAQ (reference sequence). This chain's CDR3 is CASSRRMDRGQETQYF. CDR3 DNA: TGTGCCAGCAGCCGAAGGATGGACAGGGGCCAAGAGACCCAGTACTTC.

V gene TRBV7-9 combines with J gene TRBJ2-3; tentatively, D is TRBD2 (6 bases). The length of the CDR3 is 15 residues. Germline V gene lookup returns CDR1 SEHNR and CDR2 FQNEAQ (reference sequence). V lost 5 bases and J lost 0, with 12 bases in between. CDR3 region: CASSRGSASTDTQYF. CDR3 sequence (DNA): TGTGCCAGCAGCCGGGGGTCGGCTAGCACAGATACGCAGTATTTT.

The rearrangement uses TRBV2 and TRBJ2-5; D is perhaps TRBD1 (6 bases). The CDR3 contains 16 residues. V lost 2 bases and J 5 bases, leaving 18 bases between the germline ends. Germline CDR1 and CDR2: SNHLY and FYNNEI. CDR3: CASSESGWGQGETQYF. In nucleotides, the CDR3 is TGTGCCAGCAGTGAATCGGGCTGGGGGCAAGGGGAGACCCAGTACTTC.